Below are 13 T cell receptor beta chains sequenced from a single sample in a study of blood T cell repertoires in COVID-19 (dated by TCRdb to 2018 to 2021). The library was generated by the immunoSEQ multiplex PCR assay. TCRdb took this table from immuneACCESS and kept in-frame rearrangements with V and J called. Such tables lack part of the clones; where checked against another copy, unresolved V genes explain under half of the gap, and the rest is unexplained. Here the sample has a few hundred thousand clones; 85% occur a single time. Under 20% of the sample lies in the top ten. Sequences were obtained from PBMCs or T cells enriched from blood (not recorded which). These receptors were collected from a middle-aged man who had recovered from COVID-19.

The chain employs TRBV10-3 and TRBJ1-5; D perhaps matches TRBD1 (5 bases). V was clipped by 3 bases and J by 3 bases, with 9 bases between them. From germline, CDR1 is ENHRY and CDR2 SYGVKD. The CDR3 is 14 residues long. For the CDR3, the DNA is TGTGCCATCAGTGACGACAGAGCCAATCAGCCCCAGCATTTT. Protein: CAISDDRANQPQHF.

The chain employs TRBV18 and TRBJ2-7; 7 bases are shared with TRBD2. Per germline, CDR1 KGHSH and CDR2 LQKENI. This CDR3 is built from 15 residues. Trimming removed 0 bases from V and 3 bases from J; junction bases left unmatched: 5. DNA of the CDR3: TGTGCCAGCTCACCACCCTCCAGCGGGATCTACGAGCAGTACTTC. It translates to CASSPPSSGIYEQYF. Filled out from reference TRBV18 and TRBJ2-7, the complete variable domain reads NAGVMQNPRHLVRRRGQEARLRCSPMKGHSHVYWYRQLPEEGLKFMVYLQKENIIDESGMPKERFSAEFPKEGPSILRIQQVVRGDSAAYFCASSPPSSGIYEQYFGPGTRLTVT.

This chain uses TRBV29-1 with TRBJ2-7, with TRBD1 as a possible D gene (5 bases). CDR1 and CDR2 from the germline V gene are SQVTM and ANQGSEA. There are 12 residues in the CDR3. The V gene lost 7 bases and the J gene lost 2 bases, with 12 bases spanning the gap. CDR3 loop: CSALMGPYEQYF. In nucleotides, the CDR3 is TGCAGCGCCCTCATGGGGCCCTACGAGCAGTACTTC.

V gene TRBV7-2 combines with J gene TRBJ2-1; 7 bases agree with TRBD2. The CDR3 runs to 17 residues. Germline V gives CDR1 SGHTA, CDR2 FQGNSA. Trimming cost V 2 bases and J 4 bases; bases outside gene matches: 11. The CDR3 here is CASSLRNLADKYNEQFF. In DNA, the CDR3 is TGTGCCAGCAGCTTAAGGAACCTAGCGGATAAATACAATGAGCAGTTCTTC.

For the CDR3, the DNA is TGCAGCGTTGCTGAGGGGACAACAACTAATGAAAAACTGTTTTTT. It is translated as CSVAEGTTTNEKLFF. This chain connects TRBV29-1 to TRBJ1-4; maybe TRBD1 (6 bases). V was clipped by 4 bases and J by 0 bases, with 12 bases between them. The CDR3 length is 15 residues. Per germline, CDR1 SQVTM and CDR2 ANQGSEA.

The J gene is TRBJ2-7, the V gene TRBV11-1, with 11 bases identical to TRBD1. Unmatched junction bases numbered 6, after V lost 3 bases and J lost 2 bases. CDR1 is SGHAT, CDR2 FQDESV, per germline (reference sequence). The CDR3 has 16 amino acids. This CDR3 is CASSFAGTGGTYEQYF. The CDR3 nucleotides are TGTGCCAGCAGCTTCGCTGGGACAGGGGGTACCTACGAGCAGTACTTC.

This clone was detected only a few times. The J gene is TRBJ2-2, the V gene TRBV3-1 (or the pseudogene TRBV3-2); D uncertain. CDR3 size: 15 residues. Trimming stripped 5 bases from V and 5 bases from J, with 15 bases between. The germline gives CDR1 LGHDT, CDR2 YNNKEL (reference sequence). The CDR3 nucleotides read TGTGCCAGCAGCTTCGATACGTCGACTACCGGGGAGCTGTTTTTT. It translates to CASSFDTSTTGELFF.

The chain couples TRBV19 to TRBJ2-5, with 9 bases identical to TRBD2. The CDR3 covers 14 residues. From germline, CDR1 is LNHDA and CDR2 SQIVND (reference sequence). The V gene end was trimmed by 5 bases and the J gene end by 1 base; junction bases not matched to a gene: 2. The CDR3 DNA reads TGTGCCAGTAGTTCAGCGGGAGGCCAAGAGACCCAGTACTTC. This translates into CASSSAGGQETQYF.

This clone is a singleton in its sample. The chain has TRBV20-1 and TRBJ2-3, with a weak D call TRBD1 (6 bases). The germline V gene encodes CDR1 DFQATT and CDR2 SNEGSKA (reference sequence). This CDR3 is built from 19 residues. Between the trimmed V and J ends, which lost 3 bases and 3 bases, there was a span of 28 bases. The CDR3 sequence is CSASSRFDFRGEVTDTQYF. The CDR3 nucleotides read TGCAGTGCTAGTTCTCGGTTTGACTTCAGGGGAGAAGTGACAGATACGCAGTATTTT.

The genes are TRBV6-2 or TRBV6-3 and TRBJ2-7; D perhaps matches TRBD1 (5 bases). Germline V gene sequence: CDR1 MNHEY, CDR2 SVGEGT. This CDR3 contains 15 residues. Trimming stripped 6 bases from V and 2 bases from J, with 17 bases between. CDR3 protein: CASSPPPGPPYEQYF. The CDR3 nucleotides read TGTGCCAGCAGCCCCCCCCCAGGGCCACCCTACGAGCAGTACTTC.

In DNA form, the CDR3 reads TGCGCCAGCAGCCAGGAGGGGGGGCCCTACAATGAGCAGTTCTTC. It yields the protein CASSQEGGPYNEQFF. The J gene is TRBJ2-1, the V gene TRBV5-1, with a weak D call TRBD2 (7 bases). Deletions cut 4 bases from V and 2 bases from J, with 13 bases between. Germline V gene lookup returns CDR1 SGHRS and CDR2 YFSETQ. The CDR3 sequence is 15 residues long.

This clone appeared a few times. V usage is TRBV2 and J usage is TRBJ2-2; 7 bases line up with TRBD1. Per germline, CDR1 SNHLY and CDR2 FYNNEI. V lost 7 bases to trimming and J lost 6 bases; unmatched junction nucleotides: 8. The CDR3 contains 14 residues. CDR3 sequence: CASIAQGTAGELFF. CDR3 nucleotide sequence: TGTGCCAGCATTGCACAGGGGACGGCCGGGGAGCTGTTTTTT. The complete variable domain, with remaining parts taken from reference TRBV2 and TRBJ2-2, reads EPEVTQTPSHQVTQMGQEVILRCVPISNHLYFYWYRQILGQKVEFLVSFYNNEISEKSEIFDDQFSVERPDGSNFTLKIRSTKLEDSAMYFCASIAQGTAGELFFGEGSRLTVL.

This clone showed up just a few times. V usage is TRBV3-1 (or the pseudogene TRBV3-2) and J usage is TRBJ1-4; 9 nucleotides align to TRBD1. V was pared by 5 bases and J by 8 bases, with 3 bases of the junction left unmatched. In germline, CDR1 is LGHDT, CDR2 YNNKEL (reference sequence). This CDR3 comprises 13 residues. The chain's CDR3 is CASSLGQGEKLFF. The CDR3 coding sequence is TGTGCCAGCAGCTTGGGACAGGGCGAAAAACTGTTTTTT.